Detailed here is one T cell receptor beta chain. What it binds is not known. There are 16 residues in the CDR3. The ends were cut back, 3 bases at V and 0 bases at J, with 14 bases in the middle. Germline V CDR1 and CDR2: KGHSH, LQKENI. The data belong to a study of T cell responses to AZD1222 COVID-19 vaccine. Study-level findings and limits: Spike-wide coverage was observed for vaccine-associated CD4 TCRs, with dominant responses at 160-218 and 743-854.

The method was immunoSEQ multiplex PCR; TCRdb's version includes in-frame clones alone and lacks a portion of them. The sample lists fewer than 200,000 clones, 85% to 95% seen once, with around 9.3% in the top ten. The rearrangement joins TRBV18 to TRBJ1-1; tentatively, D is TRBD1 (6 bases). The source was peripheral blood, collected on day 0 of AZD1222 vaccination. This clonotype originated in an adult in good health. The chain's CDR3 is CASSPNRDRVNTEAFF. The CDR3 DNA reads as TGTGCCAGCTCACCTAACAGGGATAGGGTGAACACTGAAGCTTTCTTT.